This entry concerns a single T cell receptor (beta chain). Its antigen is as yet unknown. This entry is derived from a study of shared clonotypes between healthy human individuals. General study points: Researchers found naive subsets generally carried larger estimated richness than memory subsets. Clonotype sharing across a few donors was observed for roughly 5% of naive CD4 clonotypes.

It was into CD45RA+ naive and CD45RA-negative memory subsets that the CD4+ cells were split. The genomic DNA of each subset was split evenly across several immunoSEQ plates. Using immunoSEQ multiplex PCR, the repertoire was profiled, and TCRdb retains in-frame clones only, with some absent. The table includes hundreds of thousands of clones, about 80% detected once. The CDR3 is 14 amino acids. V lost 7 bases, J lost 6 bases, and 9 bases stayed unmatched. Germline lookup yields CDR1 SGHRS and CDR2 YFSETQ. Material: memory CD4+ T cells sorted from blood. Described subset: CD45RA-negative fraction. V and J are TRBV5-1 and TRBJ1-4, with 7 bases lining up with TRBD1. The TCR sequence derives from a woman in her 30s in good health. The CDR3 bases are TGCGCCAGCGGCCGACAGGGCGGTGATGAAAAACTGTTTTTT. It codes for CASGRQGGDEKLFF.